A single sample gave rise to the 2 T cell receptor beta chains below, sequenced in a study of molecular identifiers for immune sequencing clone quantification (dated by TCRdb to between 2017 and 2018). Receptor amplification or capture employed PCR. The sequencer listed for this sample is Illumina HiSeq 4000. TCRdb trimmed public reads at Q25 via fastp, called clones via MiXCR and kept in-frame beta chains. When rows share a CDR3 protein, they turn into one entry using the most common DNA and genes. This sample is represented by about 510,000 distinct CDR3 sequences; roughly a fifth of them were singletons. Of the sample, 0.7% to 1% falls within the top ten clones. The sequenced material came from naive CD8+ T cells from blood, with Jurkat cell RNA spiked in. The sample's cell subset or site label, in plain terms: FACS-sorted CD8+CD4-CCR7+CD45RA+ naive T cells. The receptor source for this set is a human donor in good health. Some libraries in this study had Jurkat cell RNA spiked in.

The chain uses TRBV18 and TRBJ2-5; 10 bases agree with TRBD2. CDR1 is KGHSH, CDR2 LQKENI, per germline. The CDR3 runs 19 residues. Trimming took 2 bases from V and 0 from J; bases not matched to a gene: 12. This CDR3 reads CASSPSEAGGPRYQETQYF. CDR3 nucleotide sequence: TGTGCCAGCTCACCATCAGAAGCGGGAGGGCCCCGGTACCAAGAGACCCAGTACTTC.

Written as DNA, the CDR3 is TGTGCCATCAGTCCCAGGGGGGTAAACTACGAGCAGTACTTC. It translates to CAISPRGVNYEQYF. The chain employs TRBV10-3 and TRBJ2-7; D perhaps matches TRBD1 (7 bases). Trimming pared 5 bases from V and 3 bases from J, leaving 14 bases between. The germline V gene has CDR1 ENHRY and CDR2 SYGVKD. The CDR3 runs to 14 residues.